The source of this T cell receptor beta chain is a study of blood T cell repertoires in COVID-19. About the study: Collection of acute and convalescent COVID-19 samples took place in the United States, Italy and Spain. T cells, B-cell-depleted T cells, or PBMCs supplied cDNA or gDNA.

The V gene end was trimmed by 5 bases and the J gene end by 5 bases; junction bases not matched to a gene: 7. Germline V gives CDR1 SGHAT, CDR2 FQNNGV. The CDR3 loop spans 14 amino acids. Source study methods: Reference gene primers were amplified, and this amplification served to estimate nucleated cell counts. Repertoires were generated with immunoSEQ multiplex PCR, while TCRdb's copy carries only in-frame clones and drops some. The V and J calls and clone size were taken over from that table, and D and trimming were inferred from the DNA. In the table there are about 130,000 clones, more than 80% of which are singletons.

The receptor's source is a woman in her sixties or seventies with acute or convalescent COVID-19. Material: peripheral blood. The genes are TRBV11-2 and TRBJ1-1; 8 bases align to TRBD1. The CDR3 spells CASSGQGQGTEAFF. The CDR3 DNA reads TGTGCCAGCAGCGGACAGGGCCAGGGGACTGAAGCTTTCTTT.